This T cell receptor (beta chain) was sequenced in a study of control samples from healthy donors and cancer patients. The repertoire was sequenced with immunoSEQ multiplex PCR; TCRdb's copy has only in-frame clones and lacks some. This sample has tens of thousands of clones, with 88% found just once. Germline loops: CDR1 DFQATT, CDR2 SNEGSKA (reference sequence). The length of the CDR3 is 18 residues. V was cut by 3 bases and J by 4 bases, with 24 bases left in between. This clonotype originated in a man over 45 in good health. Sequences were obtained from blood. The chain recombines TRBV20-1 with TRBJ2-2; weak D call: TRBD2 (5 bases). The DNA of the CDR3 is TGCAGTGCTAGTGACCAGAGGAGTACTAGGCCCCCCACCGGGGAGCTGTTTTTT. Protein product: CSASDQRSTRPPTGELFF.